This TCR beta chain was sequenced during a study of regulatory T cells in long-lasting Graves disease. This clonotype occurred many times. The CDR3 consists of 13 residues. With 0 bases clipped from V and 8 bases from J, the junction kept 1 base outside the gene matches. Per germline, CDR1 SEHNR and CDR2 FQNEAQ (reference sequence). Time point of the sample: newly diagnosed GD, antithyroid drugs for less than 3 months. PBMC-derived RNA was used for the TCR library. Combining iRepertoire HTBI primers with Arm-PCR of CDR3 regions, the authors built TCR beta libraries. How the authors handled the data: Segment identification across samples yielded 60 to 80 TRBV and 12 to 15 TRBJ segments. Each CDR3 protein is one row after TCRdb ran MiXCR on the multiplex PCR reads. For this entry, the V and J calls and clone size follow TCRdb and not the study's own pipeline. The sample has 530,000 or so distinct CDR3 sequences; approximately 16% are singletons.

The same specimen was also included in a second study, on T cells in Graves' hyperthyroidism and ophthalmopathy.

The sample in question was peripheral blood mononuclear cells (PBMCs), obtained at new diagnosis, from a patient treated with antithyroid drugs. The V gene is TRBV7-9, the J gene TRBJ2-1, with 7 bases matching TRBD2. The TCR originated in a man aged 18 to 35 with Graves disease. CDR3 nucleotides: TGTGCCAGCAGCTTAGCGGGAGGGGATGAGCAGTTCTTC. Protein sequence: CASSLAGGDEQFF. The whole variable domain, remainder taken from reference TRBV7-9 and TRBJ2-1, is DTGVSQNPRHKITKRGQNVTFRCDPISEHNRLYWYRQTLGQGPEFLTYFQNEAQLEKSRLLSDRFSAERPKGSFSTLEIQRTEQGDSAMYLCASSLAGGDEQFFGPGTRLTVL.